This T cell receptor beta chain is drawn from a study of blood T cells in healthy people across ages. The study, taken as a whole, reports: Naive T cell percentage showed a strong correlation with TCR beta diversity.

In regard to this clonotype: Its antigen remains unknown.

Next came a second PCR, run for about 7 to 12 cycles, which used a sample-barcoded 5' primer along with a J-beta primer mix. A single record per CDR3 protein comes from TCRdb applying MiXCR to the 5' RACE reads. The data show around 1,600,000 distinct CDR3 sequences, with approximately 39% seen just once and approximately 4% held by the top ten. Trimming took 4 bases from V and 5 from J, leaving 18 bases between them. Germline CDR1 and CDR2: SGHTA and FQGTGA. The CDR3 spans 16 residues. This sequence was found in a woman aged 18-35 years in good health. The specimen was blood. V usage is TRBV7-3 and J usage is TRBJ2-1; D might be TRBD1 (5 bases). CDR3 amino acids: CASSSPSELGHNEQFF. In nucleotides, the CDR3 is TGTGCCAGCAGCTCACCGTCCGAGTTGGGGCACAATGAGCAGTTCTTC.